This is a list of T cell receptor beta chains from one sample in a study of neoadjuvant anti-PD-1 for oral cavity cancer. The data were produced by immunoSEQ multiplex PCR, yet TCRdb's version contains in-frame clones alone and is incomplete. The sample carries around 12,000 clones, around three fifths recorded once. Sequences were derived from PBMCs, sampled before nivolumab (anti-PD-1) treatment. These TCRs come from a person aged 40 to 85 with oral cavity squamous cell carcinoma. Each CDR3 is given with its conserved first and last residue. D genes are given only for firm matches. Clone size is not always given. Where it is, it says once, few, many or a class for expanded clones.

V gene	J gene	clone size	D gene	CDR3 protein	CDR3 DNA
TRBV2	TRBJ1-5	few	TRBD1	CASRRQGGQPQHF	TGTGCCAGCAGGCGACAGGGAGGTCAGCCCCAGCATTTT
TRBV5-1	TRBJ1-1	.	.	CASSLGGQNTEAFF	TGCGCCAGCAGCTTGGGAGGACAGAACACTGAAGCTTTCTTT
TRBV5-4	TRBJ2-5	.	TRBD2	CASSRRLAGLQETQYF	TGTGCCAGCAGCAGGAGACTAGCGGGACTACAAGAGACCCAGTACTTC
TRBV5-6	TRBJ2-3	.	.	CASRGLARDTQYF	TGTGCCAGCAGGGGTTTAGCTAGGGATACGCAGTATTTT
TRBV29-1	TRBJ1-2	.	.	CSVVTNYGYTF	TGCAGCGTGGTGACAAACTATGGCTACACCTTC
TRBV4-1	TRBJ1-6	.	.	CASSPEDIPGSSYNSPLHF	TGCGCCAGCAGCCCAGAAGACATCCCAGGGAGCTCCTATAATTCACCCCTCCACTTT
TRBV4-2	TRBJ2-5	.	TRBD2	CASSQDREAGGPRQETQYF	TGTGCCAGCAGCCAAGATCGGGAAGCGGGGGGGCCCCGCCAAGAGACCCAGTACTTC
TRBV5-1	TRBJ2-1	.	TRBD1	CASSLGGQDNEQFF	TGCGCCAGCAGCTTGGGGGGACAGGACAATGAGCAGTTCTTC
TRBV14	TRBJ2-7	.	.	CASSRQGGYTYEQYF	TGTGCCAGCAGCCGTCAAGGGGGTTACACCTACGAGCAGTACTTC
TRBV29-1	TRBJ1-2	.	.	CSVEDRRGGRGRRGYTF	TGCAGCGTTGAAGATCGACGTGGTGGCAGGGGAAGACGCGGCTACACCTTC
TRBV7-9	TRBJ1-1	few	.	CASSLAQGLRAEAFF	TGTGCCAGCAGCTTAGCGCAGGGTTTACGCGCTGAAGCTTTCTTT
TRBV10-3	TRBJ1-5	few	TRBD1	CAHSTGNSNQPQHF	TGTGCCCATTCGACAGGGAATAGCAATCAGCCCCAGCATTTT
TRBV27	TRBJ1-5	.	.	CASSFLGSNQPQHF	TGTGCCAGCAGTTTTTTAGGGAGCAATCAGCCCCAGCATTTT
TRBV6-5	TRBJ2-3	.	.	CASSYLRPISTDTQYF	TGTGCCAGCAGTTACCTTCGCCCTATAAGCACAGATACGCAGTATTTT
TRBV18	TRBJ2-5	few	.	CASSPATGNHEETQYF	TGTGCCAGCTCACCAGCGACAGGAAATCATGAAGAGACCCAGTACTTC
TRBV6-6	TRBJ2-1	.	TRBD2	CASSVTSGRADEQFF	TGTGCCAGCAGTGTGACTAGCGGGAGGGCCGATGAGCAGTTCTTC
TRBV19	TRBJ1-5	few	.	CASRTADGVTYSNQPQHF	TGTGCCAGTAGGACGGCTGACGGAGTAACTTATAGCAATCAGCCCCAGCATTTT
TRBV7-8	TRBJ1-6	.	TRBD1	CASSQTGGNAPLHF	TGTGCCAGCAGCCAGACAGGGGGGAATGCACCCCTCCACTTT
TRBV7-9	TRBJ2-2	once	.	CASSFVLATGELFF	TGTGCCAGCAGCTTTGTCTTGGCCACCGGGGAGCTGTTTTTT
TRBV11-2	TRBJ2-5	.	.	CASSFFRSETQYF	TGTGCCAGCAGCTTTTTCAGGAGCGAGACCCAGTACTTC
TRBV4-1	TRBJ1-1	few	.	CASSLLGTEAFF	TGCGCCAGCAGTCTTCTGGGGACTGAAGCTTTCTTT
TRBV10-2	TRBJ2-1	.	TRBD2	CASGQGAGVGDNEQFF	TGCGCCAGCGGGCAAGGTGCGGGAGTGGGAGACAATGAGCAGTTCTTC
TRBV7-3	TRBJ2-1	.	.	CASSFGLALYNEQFF	TGTGCCAGCAGCTTCGGTTTAGCGCTTTACAATGAGCAGTTCTTC
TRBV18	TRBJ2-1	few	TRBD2	CASSSLPGLAGNEQFF	TGTGCCAGCTCCTCACTCCCGGGACTAGCGGGCAATGAGCAGTTCTTC
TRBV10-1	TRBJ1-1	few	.	CASSESRARNTEAFF	TGCGCCAGCAGTGAGTCGAGGGCCCGGAACACTGAAGCTTTCTTT
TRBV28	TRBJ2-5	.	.	CASSLSRKQKETQYF	TGTGCCAGCAGTTTAAGCAGGAAACAAAAAGAGACCCAGTACTTC
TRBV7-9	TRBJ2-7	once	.	CASSSFALGGYEQYF	TGTGCCAGCAGCTCCTTTGCCTTAGGGGGCTACGAGCAGTACTTC
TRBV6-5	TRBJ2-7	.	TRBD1	CASSRTGTSSYEQYF	TGTGCCAGCAGTCGGACAGGGACGAGCTCCTACGAGCAGTACTTC
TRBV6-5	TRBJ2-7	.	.	CASRLRESYEQYF	TGTGCCAGCAGGCTAAGGGAGTCCTACGAGCAGTACTTC
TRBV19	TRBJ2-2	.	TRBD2	CASMRETNTGELFF	TGTGCCAGTATGCGGGAGACCAACACCGGGGAGCTGTTTTTT
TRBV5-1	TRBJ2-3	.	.	CASSLSTDTQYF	TGCGCCAGCAGCTTGAGCACAGATACGCAGTATTTT
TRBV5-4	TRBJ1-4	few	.	CASSLNEKLFF	TGTGCCAGCAGCCTCAATGAAAAACTGTTTTTT
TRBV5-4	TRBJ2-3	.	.	CASSFRGSSTDTQYF	TGTGCCAGCAGCTTCAGGGGCTCTAGCACAGATACGCAGTATTTT
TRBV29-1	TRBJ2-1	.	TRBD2	CSVERLAGGRIYNEQFF	TGCAGCGTTGAAAGACTAGCGGGGGGGCGTATATACAATGAGCAGTTCTTC
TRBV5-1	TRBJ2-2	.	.	CASSLDRGTSNTGELFF	TGCGCCAGCAGCTTGGACCGAGGAACCTCGAACACCGGGGAGCTGTTTTTT
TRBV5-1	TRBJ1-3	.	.	CASSLQMSSGNTIYF	TGCGCCAGCAGCTTACAGATGAGCTCTGGAAACACCATATATTTT
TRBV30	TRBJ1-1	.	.	CAWDLRRLANTEAFF	TGTGCCTGGGATCTACGGAGGTTGGCGAACACTGAAGCTTTCTTT
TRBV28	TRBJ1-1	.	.	CASSLWGINTEAFF	TGTGCCAGCAGTTTATGGGGAATTAACACTGAAGCTTTCTTT
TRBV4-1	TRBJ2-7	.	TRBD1	CASSQDRGISYEQYF	TGCGCCAGCAGCCAAGACAGGGGGATCTCCTACGAGCAGTACTTC
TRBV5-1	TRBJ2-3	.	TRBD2	CASSLDGGADTQYF	TGCGCCAGCAGCTTGGACGGGGGGGCAGATACGCAGTATTTT
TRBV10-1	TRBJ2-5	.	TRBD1	CASSPQGFETQYF	TGCGCCAGCAGTCCACAGGGGTTCGAGACCCAGTACTTC
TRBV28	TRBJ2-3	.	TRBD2	CASGTRLPDTQYF	TGTGCCAGCGGGACTAGGCTTCCAGATACGCAGTATTTT
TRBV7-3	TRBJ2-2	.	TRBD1	CASSPQGAGELFF	TGTGCCAGCAGCCCCCAGGGGGCCGGGGAGCTGTTTTTT
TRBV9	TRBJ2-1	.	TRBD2	CASAGLAPNEQFF	TGTGCCAGCGCGGGACTAGCGCCCAATGAGCAGTTCTTC
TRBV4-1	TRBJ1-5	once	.	CASSRLRGGGQPQHF	TGCGCCAGCAGCCGCCTGAGAGGTGGAGGACAGCCCCAGCATTTT
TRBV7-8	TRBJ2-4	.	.	CASSLDWGVSVKNIQYF	TGTGCCAGCAGCTTAGACTGGGGGGTTTCGGTCAAAAACATTCAGTACTTC
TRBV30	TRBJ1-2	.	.	CAWSERFNYGYTF	TGTGCCTGGAGTGAACGGTTTAACTATGGCTACACCTTC